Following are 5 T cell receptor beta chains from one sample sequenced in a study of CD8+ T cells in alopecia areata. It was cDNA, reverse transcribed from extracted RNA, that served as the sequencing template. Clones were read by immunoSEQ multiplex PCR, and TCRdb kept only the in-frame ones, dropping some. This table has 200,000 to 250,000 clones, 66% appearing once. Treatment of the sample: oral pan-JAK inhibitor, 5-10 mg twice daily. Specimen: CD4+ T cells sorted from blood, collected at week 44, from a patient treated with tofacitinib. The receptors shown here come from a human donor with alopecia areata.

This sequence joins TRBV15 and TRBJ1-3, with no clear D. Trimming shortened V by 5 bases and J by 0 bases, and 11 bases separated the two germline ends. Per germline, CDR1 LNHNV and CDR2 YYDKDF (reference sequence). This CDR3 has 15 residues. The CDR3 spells CATSDDWSSGNTIYF. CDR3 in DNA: TGTGCCACCAGCGATGATTGGAGCTCTGGAAACACCATATATTTT.

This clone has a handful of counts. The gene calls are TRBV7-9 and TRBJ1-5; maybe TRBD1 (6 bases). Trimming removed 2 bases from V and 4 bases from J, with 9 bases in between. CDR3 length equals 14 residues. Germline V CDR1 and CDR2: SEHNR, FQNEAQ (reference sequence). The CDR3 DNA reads TGTGCCAGCAGCTTACCAGGGGAAAATCAGCCCCAGCATTTT. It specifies CASSLPGENQPQHF. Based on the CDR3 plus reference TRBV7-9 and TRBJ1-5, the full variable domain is DTGVSQNPRHKITKRGQNVTFRCDPISEHNRLYWYRQTLGQGPEFLTYFQNEAQLEKSRLLSDRFSAERPKGSFSTLEIQRTEQGDSAMYLCASSLPGENQPQHFGDGTRLSIL.

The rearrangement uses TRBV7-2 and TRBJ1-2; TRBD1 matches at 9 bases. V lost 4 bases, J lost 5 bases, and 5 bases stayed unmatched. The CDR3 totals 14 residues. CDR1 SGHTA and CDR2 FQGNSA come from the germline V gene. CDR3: CASSSPGQGYGYTF. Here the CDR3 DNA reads TGTGCCAGCAGCTCTCCGGGACAGGGTTATGGCTACACCTTC.

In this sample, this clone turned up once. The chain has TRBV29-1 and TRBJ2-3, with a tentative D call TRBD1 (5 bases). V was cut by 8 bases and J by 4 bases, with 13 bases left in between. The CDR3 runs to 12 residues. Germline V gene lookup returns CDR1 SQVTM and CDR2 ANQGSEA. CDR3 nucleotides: TGCAGCCTAGAGGACAATCCAGATACGCAGTATTTT. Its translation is CSLEDNPDTQYF.

In DNA form, the CDR3 reads TGCGCCAGCAGCCAAGATTTCGGGTGGCAAGAGACCCAGTACTTC. It encodes CASSQDFGWQETQYF. The V call is TRBV4-3, the J call TRBJ2-5; D gene ambiguous. The CDR3 extends over 15 amino acids. Germline V gives CDR1 LGHNA, CDR2 YSLEER. Trimming shortened V by 0 bases and J by 2 bases, and 10 bases separated the two germline ends.